This T cell receptor (beta chain) was observed in a study of shared clonotypes between healthy human individuals. Germline V gene data show CDR1 as LNHDA and CDR2 as SQIVND (reference sequence). This CDR3 is 13 amino acids long. V dropped 1 base and J dropped 2 bases, with 5 bases sitting between them. Using immunoSEQ multiplex PCR, the repertoire was profiled, and TCRdb retains in-frame clones only, with some absent. The sample lists a few million clones, 90% to 95% occurring once. Naive CD8 isolation took CD45RO-negative cells positively selected for CCR7 and excluded terminally differentiated effector memory CD45RA+ cells. Turning to this clone: This sample also contains other DNA sequences that code for the same CDR3.

This receptor was taken from a man between 18 and 29 years old in good health. Some clones in this sample may be carry-over from other donors' samples. Sequenced: naive CD8+ T cells from PBMCs. The chain has TRBV19 and TRBJ2-5, with no clear D. The CDR3 reads CASSIGPQETQYF. The DNA of the CDR3 is TGTGCCAGTAGTATAGGGCCTCAAGAGACCCAGTACTTC. The full variable domain, its missing parts supplied by reference TRBV19 and TRBJ2-5, is DGGITQSPKYLFRKEGQNVTLSCEQNLNHDAMYWYRQDPGQGLRLIYYSQIVNDFQKGDIAEGYSVSREKKESFPLTVTSAQKNPTAFYLCASSIGPQETQYFGPGTRLLVL.